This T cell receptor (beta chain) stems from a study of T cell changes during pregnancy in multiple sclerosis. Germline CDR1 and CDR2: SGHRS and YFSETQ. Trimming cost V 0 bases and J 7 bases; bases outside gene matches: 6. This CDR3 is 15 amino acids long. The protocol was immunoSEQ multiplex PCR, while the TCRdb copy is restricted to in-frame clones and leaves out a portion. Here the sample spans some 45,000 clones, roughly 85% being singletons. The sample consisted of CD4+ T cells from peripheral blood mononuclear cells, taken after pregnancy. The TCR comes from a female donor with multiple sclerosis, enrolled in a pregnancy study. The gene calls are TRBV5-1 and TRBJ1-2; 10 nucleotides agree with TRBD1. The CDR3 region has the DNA TGCGCCAGCAGCTTGGGACAGGGGGCTGAGGGTGGCTACACCTTC. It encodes CASSLGQGAEGGYTF.